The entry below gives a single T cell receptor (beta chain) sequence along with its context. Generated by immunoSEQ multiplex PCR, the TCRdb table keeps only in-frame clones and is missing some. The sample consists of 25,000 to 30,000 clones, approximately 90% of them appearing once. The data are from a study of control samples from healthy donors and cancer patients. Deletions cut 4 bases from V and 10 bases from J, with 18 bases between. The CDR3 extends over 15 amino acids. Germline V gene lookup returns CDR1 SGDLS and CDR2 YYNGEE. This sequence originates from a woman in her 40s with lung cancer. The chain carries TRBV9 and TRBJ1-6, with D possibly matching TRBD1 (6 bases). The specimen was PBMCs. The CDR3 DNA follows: TGTGCCAGCAGCTTCGGGGAGGGGGAAGGATCACCCCTCCACTTT. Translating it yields CASSFGEGEGSPLHF.